This T cell receptor beta chain came from a study of T cells in Graves' hyperthyroidism and ophthalmopathy. Across the study: Once the initial diagnosis was made, peripheral blood was obtained before any treatment.

Using 10 ml of fresh peripheral blood, PBMCs were prepared. Germline V gives CDR1 MNHEY, CDR2 SVGEGT. J gave up 3 bases and V 0 bases, and 15 bases lay outside the gene matches. The CDR3 has 19 residues. RNA transcripts served as the template for amplifying TCR beta CDR3 regions. Initially, a first-round RT-PCR of the TCR CDR3 employed the HTBI primer set. TCRdb used MiXCR to reprocess the multiplex PCR reads, holding one entry per CDR3 protein. The sample contains 550,000 to 850,000 distinct CDR3 sequences, about 19% of which appear only once. The V call is TRBV6-2 or TRBV6-3, the J call TRBJ1-2; TRBD1 agrees at 8 bases. This TCR came from a woman in her 50s with Graves' hyperthyroidism that later progressed to Graves' ophthalmopathy. Sample: blood. This chain's CDR3 is CASSYSIFGQGPFDYGYTF. In DNA, the CDR3 is TGTGCCAGCAGTTACTCGATTTTCGGACAGGGTCCCTTTGACTATGGCTACACCTTC.